A selection of T cell receptor beta chains follows, all from one sample in a study of vaccination effects on CD4 cells after COVID-19. Which antigens these TCRs recognize remains unknown. The method was immunoSEQ multiplex PCR; TCRdb's version includes in-frame clones alone and lacks a portion of them. The data show approximately 13,000 clones, about two thirds seen once. The material sequenced was CD4+ T cells from PBMCs cultured with SARS-CoV-2 spike peptides, taken after COVID-19 vaccination. Receptors originate from a human donor who received a COVID-19 vaccine. Each CDR3 is given with its conserved first and last residue. The D gene is left open where the match is weak. Size is omitted from some rows. Given values are once, few, many or a class for expanded clones.

V gene	clone size	D gene	J gene	CDR3 protein	CDR3 DNA
TRBV4-2	-	-	TRBJ2-3	CASSQGSTDTQYF	TGTGCCAGCAGCCAAGGTAGCACAGATACGCAGTATTTT
TRBV18	-	-	TRBJ1-2	CASSPAFTRQGGYTF	TGTGCCAGCTCACCGGCGTTTACTCGGCAGGGCGGCTACACCTTC
TRBV5-1	-	-	TRBJ1-4	CASSLNIAGKEKLFF	TGCGCCAGCAGCTTAAATATTGCAGGGAAGGAAAAACTGTTTTTT
TRBV30	-	-	TRBJ1-2	CAWSAGVVRIANYGYTF	TGTGCCTGGAGTGCAGGGGTTGTCCGGATAGCTAACTATGGCTACACCTTC
TRBV18	-	TRBD1	TRBJ2-3	CASSPRRIWDSSTDTQYF	TGTGCCAGCTCACCACGTCGGATTTGGGACAGTTCCACAGATACGCAGTATTTT
TRBV30	-	TRBD1	TRBJ1-5	CAWSVRDRSNQPQHF	TGTGCCTGGAGTGTACGGGACAGGAGCAATCAGCCCCAGCATTTT
TRBV3-1/TRBV3-2	-	-	TRBJ1-1	CASSQESRGTEAFF	TGTGCCAGCAGCCAAGAGTCCCGGGGCACTGAAGCTTTCTTT
TRBV11-2	once	-	TRBJ2-7	CASSLDGWEQYF	TGTGCCAGCAGCTTAGACGGCTGGGAGCAGTACTTC
TRBV2	few	TRBD1	TRBJ1-6	CASTRQGSTYNSPLHF	TGTGCCAGCACTAGACAGGGGTCGACCTATAATTCACCCCTCCACTTT
TRBV7-9	-	TRBD1	TRBJ1-2	CASSPRDSYGYTF	TGTGCCAGCAGCCCCCGGGACAGCTATGGCTACACCTTC
TRBV30	-	-	TRBJ1-5	CAWSGEGGASSNQPQHF	TGTGCCTGGAGTGGAGAGGGAGGGGCCTCTAGCAATCAGCCCCAGCATTTT
TRBV19	-	TRBD1	TRBJ2-2	CASSSGQGRTGELFF	TGTGCCAGTAGTAGCGGACAGGGTAGGACCGGGGAGCTGTTTTTT
TRBV3-1/TRBV3-2	-	TRBD2	TRBJ2-3	CATGAGVLLGTQYF	TGTGCCACGGGAGCGGGAGTATTACTGGGTACGCAGTATTTT
TRBV2	-	-	TRBJ2-7	CASSEAGIAVSYEQYF	TGTGCCAGCAGTGAAGCTGGGATAGCGGTCTCCTACGAGCAGTACTTC
TRBV2	-	TRBD1	TRBJ1-1	CASSATGGAFF	TGTGCCAGCAGTGCCACAGGGGGGGCTTTCTTT
TRBV5-1	-	-	TRBJ2-7	CASSTSPGGSTYEQYF	TGCGCCAGCAGCACATCGCCTGGCGGCTCAACCTACGAGCAGTACTTC
TRBV7-2	-	-	TRBJ2-1	CASSLGWLNGQDEQFF	TGTGCCAGCAGCTTAGGGTGGTTGAACGGCCAGGATGAGCAGTTCTTC
TRBV5-1	-	TRBD1	TRBJ2-7	CASSFGTGGYEQYF	TGCGCCAGCAGCTTCGGGACAGGGGGCTACGAGCAGTACTTC
TRBV5-1	once	-	TRBJ2-1	CASGSSPTGYNEQFF	TGCGCCAGCGGAAGCTCACCCACTGGGTACAATGAGCAGTTCTTC
TRBV6-1	-	-	TRBJ1-5	CASSEGQGFGNQPQHF	TGTGCCAGCAGTGAAGGCCAGGGTTTCGGCAATCAGCCCCAGCATTTT
TRBV9	-	-	TRBJ2-1	CASSVGSRAYNEQFF	TGTGCCAGCAGCGTAGGTAGCAGGGCCTACAATGAGCAGTTCTTC
TRBV30	-	-	TRBJ2-3	CAWSLGGPGTQYF	TGTGCCTGGAGTCTCGGGGGTCCAGGTACGCAGTATTTT
TRBV28	once	TRBD1	TRBJ2-7	CASRTPGQAYEQYF	TGTGCCAGCAGGACCCCGGGACAGGCCTACGAGCAGTACTTC
TRBV5-5	-	-	TRBJ1-2	CASSFQSQGGFGYTF	TGTGCCAGCAGCTTTCAATCACAGGGAGGATTTGGCTACACCTTC
TRBV9	-	-	TRBJ1-5	CASSVDGSNQPQHF	TGTGCCAGCAGCGTAGACGGCTCCAATCAGCCCCAGCATTTT
TRBV5-4	-	-	TRBJ2-6	CASSSSNSGANVLTF	TGTGCCAGCAGCAGCAGTAACTCTGGGGCCAACGTCCTGACTTTC
TRBV5-1	once	TRBD1	TRBJ2-3	CASSLGRQGADTQYF	TGCGCCAGCAGCTTGGGTCGTCAGGGGGCAGATACGCAGTATTTT
TRBV6-1	-	-	TRBJ1-1	CASSEGRTMNTEAFF	TGTGCCAGCAGTGAGGGACGGACCATGAACACTGAAGCTTTCTTT
TRBV6-1	-	-	TRBJ2-5	CASSELRPLQETQYF	TGTGCCAGCAGTGAATTGCGGCCCTTACAAGAGACCCAGTACTTC
TRBV30	-	TRBD2	TRBJ2-6	CAWVGLAGSLGANVLTF	TGTGCCTGGGTCGGACTAGCGGGATCTCTGGGGGCCAACGTCCTGACTTTC
TRBV7-9	few	TRBD1	TRBJ1-2	CASSSRQGGGFNYGYTF	TGTGCCAGCAGTTCGCGACAGGGAGGAGGCTTTAACTATGGCTACACCTTC
TRBV3-1/TRBV3-2	-	-	TRBJ2-1	CASSHPVSPWNEQFF	TGTGCCAGCAGCCACCCGGTGTCCCCTTGGAATGAGCAGTTCTTC
TRBV6-5	-	-	TRBJ2-5	CASRGPAQETQYF	TGTGCCAGCAGAGGGCCAGCCCAAGAGACCCAGTACTTC
TRBV5-8	-	-	TRBJ2-3	CASSLTRTSSTDTQYF	TGTGCCAGCAGCTTGACTCGCACGTCTAGCACAGATACGCAGTATTTT
TRBV24-1	few	TRBD2	TRBJ2-1	CATSESGLAMGNEQFF	TGTGCCACCAGTGAATCGGGACTAGCGATGGGAAATGAGCAGTTCTTC
TRBV3-1/TRBV3-2	-	-	TRBJ2-3	CASSPGRHSADTQYF	TGTGCCAGCAGCCCCGGGAGACACTCGGCAGATACGCAGTATTTT
TRBV19	-	TRBD2	TRBJ2-1	CASSRPGLAGFNEQFF	TGTGCCAGTAGTCGTCCTGGACTAGCGGGGTTCAATGAGCAGTTCTTC
TRBV14	few	-	TRBJ1-1	CASSQPGRRAFF	TGTGCCAGCAGCCAGCCAGGCCGGAGAGCTTTCTTT
TRBV11-2	medium-sized	TRBD1	TRBJ1-1	CASSGGRDRVMNTEAFF	TGTGCCAGCAGTGGGGGCCGGGACAGGGTAATGAACACTGAAGCTTTCTTT
TRBV28	-	-	TRBJ2-7	CASSWAGRTNEQYF	TGTGCCAGCAGCTGGGCCGGGAGAACTAACGAGCAGTACTTC
TRBV10-3	-	TRBD1	TRBJ1-1	CAISEGTGGPEAFF	TGTGCCATCAGTGAAGGGACAGGGGGGCCTGAAGCTTTCTTT
TRBV7-7	-	-	TRBJ2-5	CASSQGLQSQETQYF	TGTGCTAGCAGCCAGGGCCTCCAGAGCCAAGAGACCCAGTACTTC
TRBV11-2	medium-sized	TRBD2	TRBJ2-7	CASSPPSGNYEQYF	TGTGCCAGCAGCCCACCCAGCGGGAACTACGAGCAGTACTTC
TRBV7-2	-	-	TRBJ1-1	CASSPFPNTEAFF	TGTGCCAGCAGCCCCTTTCCGAACACTGAAGCTTTCTTT